The 9 T cell receptor beta chains presented below share a single source sample, sequenced in a study of T cell repertoires in cytomegalovirus infection (dated by TCRdb to between 2018 and 2020). Their antigen targets remain unknown. The reads were generated on an Illumina HiSeq 1500. TCRdb redid the processing of the public reads, applying fastp at Q25 and MiXCR, and retained in-frame beta chains. Entries are consolidated by CDR3 protein sequence, retaining the most common genes and DNA. The sample table records 250,000 to 400,000 distinct CDR3 sequences; approximately 25% of these occur just once. The leading ten clones occupy approximately 12% of the sample. Sample treatment or condition, as interpreted from the label and publication: in vitro stimulation with specific CMV peptide epitopes to enrich CMV-specific T cells. This sample comprised cultured PBMCs, obtained from culture after CMV antigen stimulation. The source of these receptors is a human donor in good health (CMV status not recorded). Some clones in this sample may be carry-over from other donors' samples.

The chain links TRBV6-2 or TRBV6-3 to TRBJ2-7; 14 nucleotides agree with TRBD2. This CDR3 spans 15 amino acids. The germline V gene encodes CDR1 MNHEY and CDR2 SVGEGT. V dropped 7 bases and J dropped 6; count of bases not matched to a gene: 8. The CDR3 protein is CASNTGTSGRREQYV. The CDR3, as DNA: TGTGCCAGCAATACCGGGACTAGCGGGAGACGCGAGCAGTACGTC.

The J gene is TRBJ2-5, the V gene TRBV7-2, with a tentative D call TRBD2 (5 bases). This CDR3 spans 15 amino acids. Germline V CDR1 and CDR2: SGHTA, FQGNSA. Trimming stripped 5 bases from V and 1 base from J, with 14 bases between. CDR3 sequence (DNA): TGTGCCAGCAGCACCATTCTAGCTCTCCAAGAGACCCAGTACTTC. Translation: CASSTILALQETQYF.

This clonotype showed up just a few times. The chain is built from TRBV7-2 and TRBJ2-4, with 10 positions matching TRBD1. The V and J ends lost 1 base and 2 bases, in that order; junction bases with no gene match: 2. This CDR3 has 16 residues. Germline V CDR1 and CDR2: SGHTA, FQGNSA. In nucleotides, the CDR3 is TGTGCCAGCAGCTTAGGACAGGGGGCGACCAAAAACATTCAGTACTTC. It specifies CASSLGQGATKNIQYF.

The sample holds many counts of this clonotype. The gene calls are TRBV7-2 and TRBJ2-5; weak D call: TRBD2 (6 bases). V was clipped by 2 bases and J by 5 bases, with 15 bases between them. Germline lookup yields CDR1 SGHTA and CDR2 FQGNSA. The CDR3 contains 15 residues. The CDR3 bases are TGTGCCAGCAGCTTAAATCCCGGGAGAAAGGAGACCCAGTACTTC. This encodes CASSLNPGRKETQYF.

This chain uses TRBV6-2 or TRBV6-3 with TRBJ2-3; 8 bases are a match to TRBD2. CDR3 length: 14 amino acids. CDR1 is MNHEY, CDR2 SVGEGT, per germline. Trimming cost V 10 bases and J 3 bases; bases outside gene matches: 9. The CDR3 loop reads CAIQAGGGTDTQYF. In DNA form, the CDR3 reads TGTGCCATCCAGGCGGGAGGAGGGACAGATACGCAGTATTTT.

This clonotype was counted only a few times. V gene TRBV5-5 combines with J gene TRBJ1-6; a weak D match, TRBD1 (5 bases). Germline V lookup: CDR1 SGHKS, CDR2 YYEKEE (reference sequence). The CDR3 is 14 residues long. Trimming removed 4 bases from V and 7 bases from J, with 12 bases in between. CDR3 nucleotides: TGTGCCAGCAGCGGCGGGACCTGGAATTCACCCCTCCACTTT. Translation gives CASSGGTWNSPLHF.

The CDR3 sequence is CASSAQPWELFF. The CDR3 nucleotides read TGTGCCAGCAGTGCCCAGCCCTGGGAGCTGTTTTTT. This sequence joins TRBV12-3 or TRBV12-4 and TRBJ2-2; D remains unclear. The CDR3 has 12 residues. V was clipped by 5 bases and J by 9 bases, with 10 bases between them.

The CDR3 here is CASSSPPGDRYQETQYF. As DNA, the CDR3 is TGTGCCAGCAGCTCCCCCCCGGGGGACAGGTACCAAGAGACCCAGTACTTC. The rearrangement links TRBV11-2 to TRBJ2-5; 8 nucleotides match TRBD1. The CDR3 runs 17 residues. Germline CDR1 SGHAT, CDR2 FQNNGV. V shed 4 bases, J shed 0 bases, and the junction held 10 bases outside the gene matches.

The CDR3 spells CATSDPETSTEAFF. The CDR3 nucleotides read TGTGCCACCAGTGATCCAGAGACCAGCACTGAAGCTTTCTTT. The chain links TRBV24-1 to TRBJ1-1, with no clear D. Trimming removed 3 bases at V and 4 bases at J, with 11 bases between. Germline CDR1 is KGHDR and CDR2 is SFDVKD. The CDR3 length is 14 residues.